The next 15 T cell receptor beta chains were all read from a single sample in a study of blood T cell repertoires in COVID-19. Some clones are missing from TCRdb's copy, which holds only in-frame ones; the method was immunoSEQ multiplex PCR. The data hold under 95,000 clones, with around 86% observed a single time. The sequenced sample was peripheral blood. The source of these receptors is a woman in her 70s with acute or convalescent COVID-19.

CDR3 amino acids: CASSEGQGGEKLFF. The CDR3 DNA reads TGTGCCAGCAGCGAGGGACAGGGAGGGGAAAAACTGTTTTTT. The V and J genes are TRBV9 and TRBJ1-4, with TRBD1 identical over 9 bases. The CDR3 contains 14 residues. Germline V gene sequence: CDR1 SGDLS, CDR2 YYNGEE. The V and J ends lost 3 bases and 8 bases, in that order; junction bases with no gene match: 5.

The V gene is TRBV10-3, the J gene TRBJ2-3; a weak D match, TRBD1 (5 bases). Deletions cut 10 bases from V and 2 bases from J, with 13 bases between. The CDR3 consists of 13 residues. CDR1 is ENHRY and CDR2 is SYGVKD in the germline V gene. CDR3 sequence: CATQTANTDTQYF. CDR3 DNA sequence: TGTGCCACCCAGACAGCTAACACAGATACGCAGTATTTT.

The chain uses TRBV5-1 and TRBJ2-2; possible D gene TRBD1, 6 bases. Trimming shortened V by 0 bases and J by 0 bases, and 12 bases separated the two germline ends. The CDR3 loop spans 17 amino acids. Germline V CDR1 and CDR2: SGHRS, YFSETQ. The chain's CDR3 is CASSLVYGQTNTGELFF. In DNA form, the CDR3 reads TGCGCCAGCAGCTTGGTCTATGGACAGACGAACACCGGGGAGCTGTTTTTT. Filled out from reference TRBV5-1 and TRBJ2-2, the complete variable domain reads KAGVTQTPRYLIKTRGQQVTLSCSPISGHRSVSWYQQTPGQGLQFLFEYFSETQRNKGNFPGRFSGRQFSNSRSEMNVSTLELGDSALYLCASSLVYGQTNTGELFFGEGSRLTVL.

The DNA for the CDR3 is TGTGCCAGCTCACCAAAGACAGGGAACACTGAAGCTTTCTTT. Translating gives CASSPKTGNTEAFF. J is TRBJ1-1 and V is TRBV18; a weak D match, TRBD1 (6 bases). V shed 2 bases and J shed 1 base, with 8 bases lying between them. The CDR3 sequence is 14 residues long. Looked up from germline, CDR1 is KGHSH and CDR2 is LQKENI.

V gene TRBV11-3 combines with J gene TRBJ2-3, with 8 bases that match TRBD2. Germline V CDR1 and CDR2: SGHNT, YENEEA. There are 15 residues in the CDR3. V dropped 5 bases and J dropped 2; count of bases not matched to a gene: 6. The CDR3 reads CASSAVAGPTDTQYF. CDR3 DNA sequence: TGTGCCAGCAGCGCTGTAGCGGGGCCCACAGATACGCAGTATTTT.

The J gene is TRBJ1-3, the V gene TRBV7-9; D gene unclear. The germline V gene has CDR1 SEHNR and CDR2 FQNEAQ (reference sequence). This CDR3 has 17 residues. The V gene lost 4 bases and the J gene lost 0 bases, with 16 bases spanning the gap. The CDR3 coding sequence is TGTGCCAGCAGCTCCGGCGGGGATTTGGACTCTGGAAACACCATATATTTT. Its protein is CASSSGGDLDSGNTIYF.

The chain uses TRBV19 and TRBJ1-1; no clear D gene. V was shortened by 7 bases and J by 5 bases, with 14 bases between the two germline ends. This CDR3 has 13 residues. Germline-derived CDR1 and CDR2 are LNHDA and SQIVND (reference sequence). The CDR3, as DNA: TGTGCCAGTACCGAGAGAGGGTTAACTGAAGCTTTCTTT. It encodes CASTERGLTEAFF.

The V and J genes are TRBV10-3 and TRBJ1-3; D might be TRBD1 (5 bases). This CDR3 comprises 17 residues. CDR1 and CDR2 from the germline V gene are ENHRY and SYGVKD. Trimming removed 2 bases at V and 0 bases at J, with 14 bases between. CDR3: CAISETLGQVSGNTIYF. The DNA for the CDR3 is TGTGCCATCAGTGAGACCCTGGGGCAGGTCTCTGGAAACACCATATATTTT.

V is TRBV7-9 and J is TRBJ2-3, with TRBD2 matching over 10 bases. Per the germline V gene, CDR1 is SEHNR and CDR2 is FQNEAQ (reference sequence). J gave up 3 bases and V 5 bases, and 8 bases lay outside the gene matches. This CDR3 has 16 amino acids. The chain's CDR3 is CASSALAGGGTDTQYF. As DNA, the CDR3 is TGTGCCAGCAGCGCCTTAGCGGGGGGTGGGACAGATACGCAGTATTTT.

This chain joins TRBV2 and TRBJ1-5; unclear D gene. Germline CDR1 SNHLY, CDR2 FYNNEI. With 6 bases removed from V and 7 bases from J, the gap between germline ends came to 13 bases. CDR3 size: 13 residues. The CDR3 DNA reads TGTGCCAGCAGCACGGGGTTTGGGCAGCCCCAGCATTTT. Encoded protein: CASSTGFGQPQHF.

V usage is TRBV7-8 and J usage is TRBJ1-2, with D perhaps TRBD1 (5 bases). Germline CDR1 reads SGHVS; CDR2 reads FQNEAQ. The CDR3 is 16 residues long. With 5 bases removed from V and 2 bases from J, the gap between germline ends came to 18 bases. This CDR3 is CASSQERVWGNYGYTF. The CDR3 DNA reads as TGTGCCAGCAGCCAGGAGCGAGTTTGGGGCAACTATGGCTACACCTTC.

V gene TRBV5-8 combines with J gene TRBJ2-2; D call uncertain. Germline V gene lookup returns CDR1 SGHTS and CDR2 YDEGEE. The CDR3 has 15 amino acids. V shed 4 bases and J shed 0 bases, with 10 bases lying between them. DNA for the CDR3: TGTGCCAGCAGCCGAGTCGGGTCGAACACCGGGGAGCTGTTTTTT. This sequence encodes CASSRVGSNTGELFF.

The chain is built from TRBV12-3 or TRBV12-4 and TRBJ2-1; D might be TRBD1 (6 bases). The CDR3 has 13 residues. V lost 7 bases, J lost 9 bases, and 16 bases lay in between. The CDR3 sequence: CASIKTGYAEQFF. In DNA form, the CDR3 reads TGTGCCAGCATTAAAACAGGGTACGCTGAGCAGTTCTTC.

CDR3 residues: CASSQDQVGDRDGYTF. In DNA, the CDR3 is TGTGCCAGCAGCCAAGATCAGGTTGGGGACAGGGACGGCTACACCTTC. The chain links TRBV3-1 (or the pseudogene TRBV3-2) to TRBJ1-2, with 9 bases aligning to TRBD1. V lost 0 bases to trimming and J lost 8 bases; unmatched junction nucleotides: 10. Germline CDR1 LGHDT, CDR2 YNNKEL (reference sequence). The CDR3 is 16 residues long.

The chain links TRBV5-4 to TRBJ2-7; D perhaps matches TRBD2 (6 bases). V gave up 0 bases and J gave up 2 bases, with 15 bases separating them. The V gene's germline CDR1 is SGHNT and CDR2 YYREEE (reference sequence). The CDR3 runs to 16 residues. Here the CDR3 reads CASSLVGRTFAYEQYF. CDR3 coding DNA: TGTGCCAGCAGCTTGGTTGGGAGGACATTCGCCTACGAGCAGTACTTC.